These T cell receptor beta chains were read from a single sample in a study of T cells in Graves' hyperthyroidism and ophthalmopathy. TCRdb reanalysed the multiplex PCR reads using MiXCR and keeps one entry per CDR3 protein. Here the sample spans approximately 870,000 distinct CDR3 sequences, roughly 40% being singletons. The sample comprised blood. The source of these receptors is a young man with Graves' hyperthyroidism. CDR3s include the opening cysteine and the closing phenylalanine or tryptophan. The order of the fields is clone size, D gene, J gene, V gene, CDR3 protein, CDR3 DNA. The D gene is left open where the match is weak. Rows give clone size only sometimes, using once, few, many, or a class for an expanded clone.

>few|TRBD1|TRBJ1-5|TRBV4-1
CASSQRTGSNQPQHF
TGCGCCAGCAGCCAAAGGACAGGGAGCAATCAGCCCCAGCATTTT
>many|-|TRBJ2-7|TRBV7-2
CASSFPGQSYEQYF
TGTGCCAGCAGCTTCCCGGGACAAAGCTACGAGCAGTACTTC
>-|TRBD1|TRBJ1-6|TRBV9
CASSYKTGDYSPLHF
TGTGCCAGCAGCTACAAGACAGGGGATTATTCACCCCTCCACTTT
>-|TRBD1|TRBJ1-6|TRBV7-9
CASSYVQGHLHF
TGTGCCAGCAGTTATGTACAGGGGCACCTCCACTTT
>-|TRBD1|TRBJ1-2|TRBV11-2
CASSLAGGGYGYTF
TGTGCCAGCAGCTTAGCAGGGGGAGGCTATGGCTACACCTTC
>-|-|TRBJ1-1|TRBV6-2/TRBV6-3
CASNSGLLNTEAFF
TGTGCCAGCAATTCAGGGCTTTTGAACACTGAAGCTTTCTTT
>few|-|TRBJ2-7|TRBV7-9
CASSSSGSLSYEQYF
TGTGCCAGCAGTTCCTCAGGGAGCCTCTCCTACGAGCAGTACTTC
>-|-|TRBJ2-2|TRBV11-2
CASSVPDFTGELFF
TGTGCCAGCAGCGTACCTGACTTCACCGGGGAGCTGTTTTTT
>many|TRBD1|TRBJ1-4|TRBV19
CASSGAGGEKLFF
TGTGCCAGTAGTGGGGCAGGGGGAGAAAAACTGTTTTTT
>-|TRBD1|TRBJ2-7|TRBV11-2
CASSQVTNRGYEQYF
TGTGCCAGCAGCCAAGTAACAAACAGGGGTTACGAGCAGTACTTC
>few|-|TRBJ2-7|TRBV12-3/TRBV12-4
CASSGGQRRYEQYF
TGTGCCAGCAGTGGAGGACAGCGACGCTACGAGCAGTACTTC
>-|-|TRBJ1-6|TRBV5-1
CASSQRDKMIDSPLHF
TGCGCCAGCAGCCAGCGGGACAAAATGATCGATTCACCCCTCCACTTT
>few|-|TRBJ1-3|TRBV19
CASIRRNGNTIYF
TGTGCCAGTATTAGGAGGAATGGAAACACCATATATTTT
>few|-|TRBJ1-1|TRBV12-3/TRBV12-4
CASSFASEAFF
TGTGCCAGCAGTTTTGCCAGCGAAGCTTTCTTT
>-|TRBD1|TRBJ1-1|TRBV29-1
CSAFGGQMNTEAFF
TGCAGCGCCTTTGGGGGACAGATGAACACTGAAGCTTTCTTT
>-|-|TRBJ2-7|TRBV7-2
CASSSSSFDLPRF
TGTGCCAGCAGCTCCTCCTCCTTCGACTTACCCCGTTTC
>many|-|TRBJ1-5|TRBV11-1
CASSLAEHQPQHF
TGTGCCAGCAGCTTAGCAGAGCATCAGCCCCAGCATTTT
>-|-|TRBJ1-4|TRBV29-1
CSAVAGSTNEKLFF
TGCAGCGCCGTAGCGGGGTCAACTAATGAAAAACTGTTTTTT
>many|TRBD2|TRBJ2-7|TRBV2
CASRLAGGPREQYF
TGTGCCAGCAGGTTAGCGGGGGGGCCGAGGGAGCAGTACTTC
>-|TRBD1|TRBJ2-7|TRBV19
CASTKDRDGEQYF
TGTGCCAGTACCAAAGACAGGGACGGAGAGCAGTACTTC
>few|TRBD2|TRBJ2-5|TRBV5-1
CASSFGSGEGETQYF
TGCGCCAGCAGCTTCGGTAGCGGGGAGGGGGAGACCCAGTACTTC
>-|TRBD1|TRBJ2-2|TRBV29-1
CSVEDSEQGARGGELFF
TGCAGCGTTGAAGATAGCGAGCAGGGGGCGCGGGGCGGGGAGCTGTTTTTT
>-|-|TRBJ2-5|TRBV29-1
CSVEGEGAGETQYF
TGCAGCGTTGAAGGGGAAGGGGCAGGGGAGACCCAGTACTTC
>-|-|TRBJ1-1|TRBV10-3
CAISVLESSKIEAFF
TGTGCCATCAGTGTTTTGGAGTCAAGCAAGATTGAAGCTTTCTTT
>few|-|TRBJ1-2|TRBV29-1
CSVAPSGSGGYTF
TGCAGCGTCGCGCCGAGTGGGAGCGGGGGCTACACCTTC
>many|TRBD1|TRBJ1-3|TRBV25-1
CASRQGYTIYF
TGTGCCAGCAGACAGGGGTACACCATATATTTT
>-|-|TRBJ2-7|TRBV12-3/TRBV12-4
CASSFLQGRYEQYF
TGTGCCAGCAGTTTTTTACAGGGTCGCTACGAGCAGTACTTC
>few|-|TRBJ1-3|TRBV5-1
CASSLGDGGGNTIYF
TGCGCCAGCAGCTTGGGTGACGGCGGTGGAAACACCATATATTTT
>many|-|TRBJ1-1|TRBV10-2
CASSDSLDGWTEAFF
TGCGCCAGCAGTGACTCTCTTGACGGGTGGACTGAAGCTTTCTTT
>many|-|TRBJ1-2|TRBV10-2
CASSEDLYGYTF
TGCGCCAGCAGTGAGGACCTCTATGGCTACACCTTC
>few|TRBD2|TRBJ2-2|TRBV2
CASSHGSVAGVRTGELFF
TGTGCCAGCAGCCATGGGTCTGTAGCGGGAGTGAGAACCGGGGAGCTGTTTTTT
>few|-|TRBJ1-5|TRBV2
CASSGSVNSNQPQHF
TGTGCCAGCAGTGGGTCAGTTAATAGCAATCAGCCCCAGCATTTT
>-|TRBD1|TRBJ2-3|TRBV12-3/TRBV12-4
CASTPPRQGGTDTQYF
TGTGCCAGCACCCCTCCTCGGCAGGGGGGCACAGATACGCAGTATTTT
>-|TRBD2|TRBJ2-5|TRBV10-3
CAISFGRKETQYF
TGTGCCATCAGTTTCGGGAGGAAAGAGACCCAGTACTTC
>-|-|TRBJ2-6|TRBV29-1
CSRAGANVLTF
TGCAGCCGAGCTGGGGCCAACGTCCTGACTTTC
>many|-|TRBJ1-4|TRBV20-1
CSVRGLNEKLFF
TGCAGTGTGCGGGGGCTTAATGAAAAACTGTTTTTT
>many|-|TRBJ1-2|TRBV7-9
CASSLQGEAYGYTF
TGTGCCAGCAGCTTACAAGGGGAGGCCTATGGCTACACCTTC
>few|-|TRBJ1-1|TRBV7-9
CASSPSGNEAFF
TGTGCCAGCAGCCCCAGCGGGAATGAAGCTTTCTTT
>-|-|TRBJ2-7|TRBV11-2
CASSHSNVPYEQYF
TGTGCCAGCAGCCATTCGAACGTTCCCTACGAGCAGTACTTC
>few|TRBD1|TRBJ1-5|TRBV6-6
CASSYTGQVIDQPQHF
TGTGCCAGCAGTTACACGGGACAGGTGATAGATCAGCCCCAGCATTTT
>many|-|TRBJ1-1|TRBV20-1
CSASLYEDTEAFF
TGCAGTGCTAGTCTTTACGAAGATACTGAAGCTTTCTTT
>-|-|TRBJ2-5|TRBV9
CASSVDGQETQYF
TGTGCCAGCAGCGTTGACGGGCAAGAGACCCAGTACTTC
>few|-|TRBJ1-2|TRBV7-9
CASSLEWEILNYGYTF
TGTGCCAGCAGCTTAGAATGGGAGATACTTAACTATGGCTACACCTTC